This entry describes one T cell receptor (beta chain). The sample belongs to a study of blood T cell repertoires in COVID-19. This CDR3 is 14 amino acids long. Germline V CDR1 and CDR2: KGHSH, LQKENI. Deletions cut 3 bases from V and 1 base from J, with 9 bases between. The assay was immunoSEQ multiplex PCR, and TCRdb's table has in-frame clones only and misses some. The table includes 200,000 to 300,000 clones, roughly 90% detected once. The chain couples TRBV18 to TRBJ1-1, with D unclear. Sequenced sample: peripheral blood. The clonotype was recovered from a man aged 30 to 45 with active or convalescent COVID-19. The CDR3 loop reads CASSPAFTNTEAFF. In nucleotides, the CDR3 is TGTGCCAGCTCACCGGCCTTTACGAACACTGAAGCTTTCTTT.